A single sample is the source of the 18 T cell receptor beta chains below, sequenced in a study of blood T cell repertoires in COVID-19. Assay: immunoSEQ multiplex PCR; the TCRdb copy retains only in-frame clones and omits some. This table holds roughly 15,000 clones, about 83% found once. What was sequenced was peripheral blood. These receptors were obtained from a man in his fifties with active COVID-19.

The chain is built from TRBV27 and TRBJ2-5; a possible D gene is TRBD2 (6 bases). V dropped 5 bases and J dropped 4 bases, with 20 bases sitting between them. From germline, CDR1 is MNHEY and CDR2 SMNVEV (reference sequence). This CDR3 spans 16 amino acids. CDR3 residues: CASSPKDGGRGETQYF. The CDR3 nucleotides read TGTGCCAGCAGTCCCAAGGACGGAGGGAGAGGAGAGACCCAGTACTTC.

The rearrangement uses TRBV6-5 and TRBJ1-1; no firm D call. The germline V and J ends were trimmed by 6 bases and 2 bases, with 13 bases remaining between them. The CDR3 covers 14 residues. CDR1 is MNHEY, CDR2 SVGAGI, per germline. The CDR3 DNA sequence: TGTGCCAGCAGCCTTCGCCAGGCTAACACTGAAGCTTTCTTT. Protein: CASSLRQANTEAFF.

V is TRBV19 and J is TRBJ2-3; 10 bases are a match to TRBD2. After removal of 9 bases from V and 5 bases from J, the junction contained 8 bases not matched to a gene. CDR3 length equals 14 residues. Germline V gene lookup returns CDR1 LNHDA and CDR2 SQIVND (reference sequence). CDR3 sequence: CASQREGLLDTQYF. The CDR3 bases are TGTGCCAGCCAGCGGGAGGGCCTTTTAGATACGCAGTATTTT.

CDR3 in amino acids: CASSLGTSGTSTDTQYF. The CDR3 nucleotides read TGTGCCAGCTCACTCGGGACTAGCGGGACTAGCACAGATACGCAGTATTTT. The V and J genes are TRBV18 and TRBJ2-3, with 13 bases matching TRBD2. Per germline, CDR1 KGHSH and CDR2 LQKENI. This CDR3 spans 17 amino acids. V lost 4 bases, J lost 0 bases, and 4 bases stayed unmatched.

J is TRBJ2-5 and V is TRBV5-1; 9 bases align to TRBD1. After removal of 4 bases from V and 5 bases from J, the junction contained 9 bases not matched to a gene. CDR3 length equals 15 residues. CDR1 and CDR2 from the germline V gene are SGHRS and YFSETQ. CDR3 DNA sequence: TGCGCCAGCAGCCCCGATACAGGGGGCATCGAGACCCAGTACTTC. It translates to CASSPDTGGIETQYF.

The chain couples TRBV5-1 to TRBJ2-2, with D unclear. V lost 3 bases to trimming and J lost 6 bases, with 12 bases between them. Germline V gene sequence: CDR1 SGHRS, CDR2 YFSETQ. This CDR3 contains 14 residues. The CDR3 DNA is TGCGCCAGCAGCTCGAACCTAGGTGCCGGGGAGCTGTTTTTT. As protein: CASSSNLGAGELFF. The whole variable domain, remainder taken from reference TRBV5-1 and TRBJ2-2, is KAGVTQTPRYLIKTRGQQVTLSCSPISGHRSVSWYQQTPGQGLQFLFEYFSETQRNKGNFPGRFSGRQFSNSRSEMNVSTLELGDSALYLCASSSNLGAGELFFGEGSRLTVL.

The DNA of the CDR3 is TGCAGCGTTGAAGACCAATTCGGGGGACAGGGGGTCGGGACTAGCGGGAATGAGCAGTTCTTC. This sequence encodes CSVEDQFGGQGVGTSGNEQFF. This chain links TRBV29-1 with TRBJ2-1; weak D call: TRBD2 (12 bases). CDR3 length: 21 amino acids. V was cut by 0 bases and J by 7 bases, with 34 bases left in between. The germline gives CDR1 SQVTM, CDR2 ANQGSEA.

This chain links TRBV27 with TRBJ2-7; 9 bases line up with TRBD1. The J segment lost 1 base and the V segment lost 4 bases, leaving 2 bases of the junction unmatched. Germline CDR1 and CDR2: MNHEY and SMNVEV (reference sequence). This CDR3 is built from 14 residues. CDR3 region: CASSWGQGSYEQYF. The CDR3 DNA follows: TGTGCCAGCAGTTGGGGACAGGGTTCCTACGAGCAGTACTTC.

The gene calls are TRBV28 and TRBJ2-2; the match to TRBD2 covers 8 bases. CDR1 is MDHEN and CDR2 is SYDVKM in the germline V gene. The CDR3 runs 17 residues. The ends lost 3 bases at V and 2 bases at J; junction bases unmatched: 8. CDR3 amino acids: CASSFPRLAPNTGELFF. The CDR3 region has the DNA TGTGCCAGCAGTTTCCCCCGACTAGCGCCAAACACCGGGGAGCTGTTTTTT.

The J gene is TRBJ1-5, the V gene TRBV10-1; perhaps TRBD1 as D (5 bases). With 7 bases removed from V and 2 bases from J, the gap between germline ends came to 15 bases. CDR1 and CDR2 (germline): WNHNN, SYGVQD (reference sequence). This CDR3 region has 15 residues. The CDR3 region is CASKECWGGNQPQHF. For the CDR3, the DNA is TGCGCCAGCAAAGAGTGTTGGGGGGGCAATCAGCCCCAGCATTTT.

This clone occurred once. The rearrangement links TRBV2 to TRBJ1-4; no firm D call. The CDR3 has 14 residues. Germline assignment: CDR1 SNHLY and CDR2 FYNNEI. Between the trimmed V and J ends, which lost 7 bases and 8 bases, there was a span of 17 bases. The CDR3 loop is CASKPRLSREKLFF. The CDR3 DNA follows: TGTGCCAGCAAACCGCGACTGAGTAGGGAAAAACTGTTTTTT. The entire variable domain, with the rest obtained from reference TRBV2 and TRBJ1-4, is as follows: EPEVTQTPSHQVTQMGQEVILRCVPISNHLYFYWYRQILGQKVEFLVSFYNNEISEKSEIFDDQFSVERPDGSNFTLKIRSTKLEDSAMYFCASKPRLSREKLFFGSGTQLSVL.

This CDR3 is CASSQTSGSYEQYF. The CDR3 coding sequence is TGCGCCAGCAGCCAGACTAGCGGTAGCTACGAGCAGTACTTC. The chain employs TRBV4-1 and TRBJ2-7; 9 bases align to TRBD2. Germline trimming cut 3 bases from V and 3 bases from J; bases unmatched to any gene: 3. Germline assignment: CDR1 MGHRA and CDR2 YSYEKL. The CDR3 runs 14 residues.

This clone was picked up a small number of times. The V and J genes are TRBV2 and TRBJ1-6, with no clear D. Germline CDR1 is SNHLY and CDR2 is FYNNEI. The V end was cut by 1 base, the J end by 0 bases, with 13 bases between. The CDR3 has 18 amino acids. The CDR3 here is CASSEVYYIRSYNSPLHF. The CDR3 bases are TGTGCCAGCAGTGAAGTTTACTACATTCGCTCCTATAATTCACCCCTCCACTTT.

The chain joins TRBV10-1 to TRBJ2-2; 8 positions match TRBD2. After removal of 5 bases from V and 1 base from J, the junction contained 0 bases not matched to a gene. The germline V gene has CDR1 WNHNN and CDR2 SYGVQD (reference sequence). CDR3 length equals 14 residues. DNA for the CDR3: TGCGCCAGCAGTACTAGCGGGAACACCGGGGAGCTGTTTTTT. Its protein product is CASSTSGNTGELFF.

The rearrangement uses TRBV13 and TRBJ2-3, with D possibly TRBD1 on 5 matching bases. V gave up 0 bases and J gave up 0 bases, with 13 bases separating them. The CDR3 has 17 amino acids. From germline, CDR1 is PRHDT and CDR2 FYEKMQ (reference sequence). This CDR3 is CASSLGLAGSSTDTQYF. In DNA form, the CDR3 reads TGTGCCAGCAGCTTAGGCCTTGCAGGGTCGAGCACAGATACGCAGTATTTT.

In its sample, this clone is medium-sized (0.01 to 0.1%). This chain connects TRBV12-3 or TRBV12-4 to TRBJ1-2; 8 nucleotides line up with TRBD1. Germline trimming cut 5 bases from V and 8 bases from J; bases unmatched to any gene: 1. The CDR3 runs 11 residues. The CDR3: CASSPGGGYTF. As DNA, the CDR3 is TGTGCCAGCAGTCCAGGGGGCGGCTACACCTTC.

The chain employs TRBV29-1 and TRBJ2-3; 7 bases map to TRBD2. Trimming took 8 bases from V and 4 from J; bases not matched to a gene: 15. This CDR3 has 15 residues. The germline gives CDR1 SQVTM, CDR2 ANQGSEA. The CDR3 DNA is TGCAGCACACACCCGCGCGGGAGAAGCGCAGATACGCAGTATTTT. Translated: CSTHPRGRSADTQYF.

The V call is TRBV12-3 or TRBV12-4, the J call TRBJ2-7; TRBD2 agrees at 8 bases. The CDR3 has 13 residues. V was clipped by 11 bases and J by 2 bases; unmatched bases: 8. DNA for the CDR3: TGTGCCTCCGGGGGGGGGCAGACCTACGAGCAGTACTTC. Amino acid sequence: CASGGGQTYEQYF.